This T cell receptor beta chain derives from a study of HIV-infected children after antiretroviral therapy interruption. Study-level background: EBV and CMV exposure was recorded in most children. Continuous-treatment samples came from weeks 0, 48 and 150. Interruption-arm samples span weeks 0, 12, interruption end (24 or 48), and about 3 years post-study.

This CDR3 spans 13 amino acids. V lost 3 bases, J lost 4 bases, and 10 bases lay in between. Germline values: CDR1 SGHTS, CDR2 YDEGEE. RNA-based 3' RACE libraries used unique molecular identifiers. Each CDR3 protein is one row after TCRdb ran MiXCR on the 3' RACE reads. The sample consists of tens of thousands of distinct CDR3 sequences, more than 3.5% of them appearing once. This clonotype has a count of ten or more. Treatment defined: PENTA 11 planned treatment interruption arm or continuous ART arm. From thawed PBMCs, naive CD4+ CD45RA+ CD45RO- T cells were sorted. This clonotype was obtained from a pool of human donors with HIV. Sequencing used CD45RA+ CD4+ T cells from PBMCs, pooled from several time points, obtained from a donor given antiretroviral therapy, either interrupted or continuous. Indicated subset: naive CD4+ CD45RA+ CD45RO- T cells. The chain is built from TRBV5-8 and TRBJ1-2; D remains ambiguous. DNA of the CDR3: TGTGCCAGCAGCTCGAGGGTCTCCTATGGCTACACCTTC. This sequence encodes CASSSRVSYGYTF.